This TCR beta chain emerged from a study of blood T cell repertoires in COVID-19. Only in-frame clones appear in the TCRdb table, and some are missing; sequencing was by immunoSEQ multiplex PCR. In the table there are 350,000 to 400,000 clones, 80% to 90% of which are singletons. Germline CDR1 is SNHLY and CDR2 is FYNNEI. V gave up 5 bases and J gave up 4 bases; unmatched junction bases: 10. The CDR3 runs 15 residues. This sequence originates from a man aged 35 to 55 in a cohort exposed to, infected with or recovered from COVID-19 (not recorded which). The sequencing input was PBMCs or T cells enriched from blood (not recorded which). The rearrangement uses TRBV2 and TRBJ2-7; 8 bases map to TRBD2. The CDR3 nucleotides read TGTGCCAGCAGTCCAACCGGGACTAGGGGGTACGAGCAGTACTTC. This gives the protein CASSPTGTRGYEQYF.